Below are 24 T cell receptor beta chains sequenced from a single sample in a study of T cells in Graves' hyperthyroidism and ophthalmopathy. RNA transcripts gave rise to amplified TCR beta CDR3 regions. First-round RT-PCR with HTBI primers amplified the TCR CDR3 region. MiXCR was run by TCRdb on the multiplex PCR reads, yielding one entry per CDR3 protein. The sample records under 400,000 distinct CDR3 sequences, 14% being singletons. Sample: blood. All receptors derive from an older woman with Graves' hyperthyroidism.

V is TRBV18 and J is TRBJ2-1; 8 nucleotides match TRBD2. The ends lost 1 base at V and 3 bases at J; junction bases unmatched: 2. Germline V gene sequence: CDR1 KGHSH, CDR2 LQKENI. The CDR3 has 15 residues. As DNA, the CDR3 is TGTGCCAGCTCACCACTAGCGGGAAACTACAATGAGCAGTTCTTC. Amino acid sequence: CASSPLAGNYNEQFF.

This clonotype was seen ten or more times. The J gene is TRBJ2-1, the V gene TRBV18, with 11 bases fitting TRBD1. The germline gives CDR1 KGHSH, CDR2 LQKENI. This CDR3 spans 13 amino acids. Trimming removed 3 bases from V and 10 bases from J; junction bases left unmatched: 2. Written as DNA, the CDR3 is TGTGCCAGCTCACCGGACAGGGGGCTCGAGCAGTTCTTC. Encoded protein: CASSPDRGLEQFF.

The V call is TRBV12-3 or TRBV12-4, the J call TRBJ2-2, with a weak D call TRBD2 (5 bases). This CDR3 spans 15 amino acids. V was trimmed by 3 bases and J by 6 bases, leaving 14 bases between them. The CDR3 spells CASSLTASQSGELFF. CDR3 DNA sequence: TGTGCCAGCAGTTTGACGGCTAGCCAGTCCGGGGAGCTGTTTTTT.

The sample holds a few counts of this clonotype. V gene TRBV20-1 combines with J gene TRBJ2-3, with 12 bases that match TRBD2. CDR3 length: 17 residues. V was pared by 3 bases and J by 5 bases, with 12 bases of the junction left unmatched. Looked up from germline, CDR1 is DFQATT and CDR2 is SNEGSKA (reference sequence). CDR3 region: CSARASGRAMFGDTQYF. In DNA form, the CDR3 reads TGCAGTGCTAGGGCTAGCGGGAGGGCTATGTTTGGAGATACGCAGTATTTT.

This clonotype has a count of ten or more. The genes are TRBV12-5 and TRBJ2-1; D not certain. Trimming took 0 bases from V and 0 from J, leaving 18 bases between them. The CDR3 spans 19 residues. The germline gives CDR1 LGHNT, CDR2 FRNRAP. The CDR3 here is CASGLVPGSALSSYNEQFF. The CDR3 nucleotides read TGTGCTAGTGGTTTGGTCCCCGGCAGTGCCCTAAGCTCCTACAATGAGCAGTTCTTC. The whole variable domain, remainder taken from reference TRBV12-5 and TRBJ2-1, is DARVTQTPRHKVTEMGQEVTMRCQPILGHNTVFWYRQTMMQGLELLAYFRNRAPLDDSGMPKDRFSAEMPDATLATLKIQPSEPRDSAVYFCASGLVPGSALSSYNEQFFGPGTRLTVL.

This clonotype has a count of ten or more. The chain links TRBV2 to TRBJ1-2, with D maybe TRBD1 (5 bases). Germline V lookup: CDR1 SNHLY, CDR2 FYNNEI. Trimming removed 4 bases at V and 3 bases at J, with 9 bases between. The CDR3 spans 13 residues. The CDR3 sequence is CASSVGGDYGYTF. CDR3 DNA: TGTGCCAGCAGTGTAGGAGGGGACTATGGCTACACCTTC. Drawing the rest from reference TRBV2 and TRBJ1-2, the complete variable domain is EPEVTQTPSHQVTQMGQEVILRCVPISNHLYFYWYRQILGQKVEFLVSFYNNEISEKSEIFDDQFSVERPDGSNFTLKIRSTKLEDSAMYFCASSVGGDYGYTFGSGTRLTVV.

This clonotype has only a few counts. The chain combines TRBV7-2 with TRBJ2-3; 7 bases fit TRBD2. CDR3 length: 14 residues. V trimming: 7 bases; J trimming: 3 bases; junction bases outside the gene matches: 7. From germline, CDR1 is SGHTA and CDR2 FQGNSA. The chain's CDR3 is CASTLAVATDTQYF. The CDR3 coding sequence is TGTGCCAGCACCCTAGCGGTAGCGACAGATACGCAGTATTTT.

This sequence joins TRBV30 and TRBJ1-2, with D hard to call. V lost 7 bases, J lost 9 bases, and 15 bases lay in between. Germline V CDR1 and CDR2: GTSNPN, SVGIG (reference sequence). CDR3 length equals 11 residues. As DNA, the CDR3 is TGTGCCTTGGGTGGCTACGCAAGCTACACCTTC. Translating it yields CALGGYASYTF.

This clonotype occurred many times. V gene TRBV12-3 or TRBV12-4 combines with J gene TRBJ1-1; 11 positions match TRBD1. J lost 1 base, V lost 4 bases, and 2 bases had no gene match. The CDR3 is 15 amino acids. The CDR3 region has the DNA TGTGCCAGCAGTTGGGGGACAGGGGGGAACACTGAAGCTTTCTTT. Amino acids: CASSWGTGGNTEAFF.

This clonotype was seen just once. One base away lies a much larger clone, so this may be a sequencing read error. CDR3 in amino acids: CATGTDRDDRLNTEAFF. The CDR3 bases are TGTGCCACCGGTACCGATCGGGATGACAGGCTGAACACTGAAGCTTTCTTT. The V gene is TRBV24-1, the J gene TRBJ1-1, with D possibly matching TRBD1 (6 bases). Germline V CDR1 and CDR2: KGHDR, SFDVKD. Trimming removed 9 bases from V and 0 bases from J, with 22 bases in between. The CDR3 is 17 amino acids.

The chain is built from TRBV24-1 and TRBJ2-2; 7 nucleotides agree with TRBD1. The V and J ends lost 7 bases and 2 bases, in that order; junction bases with no gene match: 6. CDR3 length: 15 amino acids. Germline V gene lookup returns CDR1 KGHDR and CDR2 SFDVKD. CDR3 nucleotide sequence: TGTGCCACCAGACAGGGGTTCCTTAACACCGGGGAGCTGTTTTTT. Translated, it gives CATRQGFLNTGELFF.

The chain combines TRBV10-3 with TRBJ1-4, with no clear D. Trimming took 4 bases from V and 8 from J, leaving 14 bases between them. The CDR3 runs 14 residues. Germline V lookup: CDR1 ENHRY, CDR2 SYGVKD. In DNA form, the CDR3 reads TGTGCCATCAGTGTCGAGCCTGAGAAGGAAAAACTGTTTTTT. Its protein is CAISVEPEKEKLFF.

This clonotype has ten or more counts. The V and J genes are TRBV6-1 and TRBJ2-2; TRBD2 matches 8 bases. CDR3 length: 17 residues. The trim removed 6 bases at V and 1 base at J, leaving 10 bases unmatched. Germline V CDR1 and CDR2: MNHNS, SASEGT. DNA for the CDR3: TGTGCCAGCAGCTACTCGGGGGGGAGGGGGAACACCGGGGAGCTGTTTTTT. It codes for CASSYSGGRGNTGELFF.

This chain connects TRBV15 to TRBJ2-3; TRBD2 matches at 8 bases. CDR3 length: 17 residues. V shed 3 bases and J 4 bases; nucleotides not matched to a gene: 12. Germline loops: CDR1 LNHNV, CDR2 YYDKDF (reference sequence). In DNA, the CDR3 is TGTGCCACCAGCAGGGCGGGAGGAAGGGGTGCTCCAGATACGCAGTATTTT. It specifies CATSRAGGRGAPDTQYF.

This clonotype was found many times. The J gene is TRBJ2-3, the V gene TRBV10-3; D is possibly TRBD1 (6 bases). The V end lost 5 bases, the J end lost 3 bases, and 9 bases lay between the germline ends. Germline values: CDR1 ENHRY, CDR2 SYGVKD. The CDR3 is made up of 13 amino acids. The CDR3 is CAISSTGTDTQYF. For the CDR3, the DNA is TGTGCCATCAGTTCTACAGGGACAGATACGCAGTATTTT.

In the case of this clonotype: A single base separates this from a much larger clone, so it may be a read error. This CDR3 is missing its conserved last phenylalanine or tryptophan, likely due to a read error. V usage is TRBV20-1 and J usage is TRBJ2-7; 11 positions agree with TRBD1. Germline V gives CDR1 DFQATT, CDR2 SNEGSKA (reference sequence). J gave up 8 bases and V 6 bases, and 9 bases lay outside the gene matches. The CDR3 totals 13 residues. The CDR3 sequence is CSAPGQGAGKQYI. The CDR3 DNA follows: TGCAGTGCACCTGGACAGGGGGCTGGGAAGCAGTACATC.

This clonotype has a count of ten or more. CDR3 sequence: CSASRQETQYF. CDR3 sequence (DNA): TGCAGTGCTAGCCGACAAGAGACCCAGTACTTC. The rearrangement joins TRBV20-1 to TRBJ2-5; the D is unclear. Trimming pared 3 bases from V and 2 bases from J, leaving 4 bases between. The CDR3 totals 11 residues. The germline CDR1 and CDR2 sequences are DFQATT and SNEGSKA (reference sequence).

The rearrangement uses TRBV6-2 or TRBV6-3 and TRBJ1-2, with D possibly being TRBD1 (5 bases). The germline V gene has CDR1 MNHEY and CDR2 SVGEGT. This CDR3 has 14 amino acids. Deletions cut 5 bases from V and 5 bases from J, with 15 bases between. In nucleotides, the CDR3 is TGTGCCAGCAGTACCGGGACCGGAATATATGGCTACACCTTC. It codes for CASSTGTGIYGYTF.

This clonotype has at least ten counts. This chain links TRBV11-3 with TRBJ2-7; D call uncertain. CDR1 SGHNT and CDR2 YENEEA come from the germline V gene. The V gene lost 1 base and the J gene lost 6 bases, with 10 bases spanning the gap. This CDR3 spans 13 amino acids. CDR3: CASSLVSSGEQYF. The DNA for the CDR3 is TGTGCCAGCAGCTTAGTTAGTTCTGGCGAGCAGTACTTC.

The CDR3: CASGLLRLAGGTGELFF. The CDR3 region has the DNA TGTGCTAGTGGTTTGCTAAGACTAGCGGGAGGGACCGGGGAGCTGTTTTTT. The chain is built from TRBV12-5 and TRBJ2-2; 14 nucleotides agree with TRBD2. CDR1 and CDR2 (germline): LGHNT, FRNRAP. This CDR3 contains 17 residues. The V segment lost 2 bases and the J segment 5 bases; nucleotides outside the gene matches: 4.

V gene TRBV5-1 combines with J gene TRBJ1-5, with 7 bases lining up with TRBD1. This CDR3 is built from 14 residues. The junction had 5 bases not matched to a gene; V was cut back by 7 bases and J by 1 base. Germline lookup yields CDR1 SGHRS and CDR2 YFSETQ. Written as DNA, the CDR3 is TGCGCCAGCGGCCTGGGACAGAGCAATCAGCCCCAGCATTTT. Translation: CASGLGQSNQPQHF. Full variable domain (rest looked up from reference TRBV5-1 and TRBJ1-5): KAGVTQTPRYLIKTRGQQVTLSCSPISGHRSVSWYQQTPGQGLQFLFEYFSETQRNKGNFPGRFSGRQFSNSRSEMNVSTLELGDSALYLCASGLGQSNQPQHFGDGTRLSIL.

In this sample, this clonotype turned up many times. V is TRBV13 and J is TRBJ2-7; 8 bases are a match to TRBD2. V lost 4 bases to trimming and J lost 0 bases; unmatched junction nucleotides: 17. Per germline, CDR1 PRHDT and CDR2 FYEKMQ (reference sequence). This CDR3 is 19 amino acids long. The CDR3, as DNA: TGTGCCAGCAGCTCAACGCTAGCGGGTCTCCCTGTGGGCTCCTACGAGCAGTACTTC. This sequence encodes CASSSTLAGLPVGSYEQYF.

The chain combines TRBV11-2 with TRBJ2-7; no clear D. This CDR3 spans 13 amino acids. CDR1 and CDR2 (germline): SGHAT, FQNNGV. V was trimmed by 5 bases and J by 2 bases, leaving 10 bases between them. CDR3 amino acids: CASSREAAYEQYF. The DNA for the CDR3 is TGTGCCAGCAGCAGAGAGGCAGCCTACGAGCAGTACTTC.

This clonotype was detected ten times or more. The chain recombines TRBV27 with TRBJ2-5, with a possible D match to TRBD1 (6 bases). V lost 5 bases and J 4 bases, leaving 14 bases between the germline ends. CDR3 length: 14 amino acids. Germline V lookup: CDR1 MNHEY, CDR2 SMNVEV (reference sequence). CDR3 sequence reads: CASSILQGVETQYF. The CDR3 DNA reads as TGTGCCAGCAGTATACTACAGGGCGTAGAGACCCAGTACTTC.